Following are 10 T cell receptor beta chains from one sample sequenced in a study of T cells in Graves' hyperthyroidism and ophthalmopathy. Regions amplified from RNA transcripts were the TCR beta CDR3 regions. Researchers ran a first-round RT-PCR on the TCR CDR3 using the HTBI primer set. Each CDR3 protein is one row after TCRdb ran MiXCR on the multiplex PCR reads. Of around 620,000 distinct CDR3 sequences in the sample, 14% were seen once. Source material: blood. The origin of the receptors is a woman aged 18-30 years with Graves' ophthalmopathy.

This clonotype was counted ten times or more. The CDR3, as DNA: TGTGCCAGTAGTGGCCCGACTAGTACAGGGTCCTACGAGCAGTACTTC. Encoded protein: CASSGPTSTGSYEQYF. This chain connects TRBV19 to TRBJ2-7; D possibly uses TRBD1 or TRBD2 (6 bases each). Germline V lookup: CDR1 LNHDA, CDR2 SQIVND (reference sequence). The CDR3 extends over 16 amino acids. Trimming took off 5 bases at V and 1 base at J, with 18 bases between the two ends.

The chain has TRBV20-1 and TRBJ2-7; 11 positions match TRBD2. The CDR3 is made up of 14 amino acids. Losses at the gene ends were 3 bases for V and 4 bases for J; bases not matched to a gene: 5. In germline, CDR1 is DFQATT, CDR2 SNEGSKA (reference sequence). CDR3 coding DNA: TGCAGTGCTAGGGTAGCGGGAGGGCCATACGAGCAGTACTTC. Translation gives CSARVAGGPYEQYF.

As to this clonotype: This sequence may be a read error, since a much larger clone differs from it by one base. The chain recombines TRBV27 with TRBJ2-1; D unresolved. CDR1 and CDR2 (germline): MNHEY, SMNVEV (reference sequence). The CDR3 contains 15 residues. V dropped 2 bases and J dropped 3 bases, with 11 bases sitting between them. The CDR3 DNA follows: TGTGCCAGCAGTTTAATCCTAAGGGTCTACAATGAGCAGTTCTTC. The encoded protein is CASSLILRVYNEQFF.

The chain carries TRBV7-3 and TRBJ2-2, with 7 bases aligning to TRBD2. The CDR3 covers 18 residues. Germline values: CDR1 SGHTA, CDR2 FQGTGA. J lost 0 bases, V lost 1 base, and 8 bases had no gene match. The CDR3 bases are TGTGCCAGCAGCTTAAGTCCGGGAGGATCCGCGAACACCGGGGAGCTGTTTTTT. Protein sequence: CASSLSPGGSANTGELFF.

In the case of this clonotype: Just one base apart from a much larger clone, this may be a read error. The chain is built from TRBV18 and TRBJ2-7, with a tentative D call TRBD1 (5 bases). Germline CDR1 KGHSH, CDR2 LQKENI. V was shortened by 6 bases and J by 2 bases, with 11 bases between the two germline ends. The CDR3 has 13 amino acids. The CDR3 DNA is TGTGCCAGCTCCGAGACAGTTACCTACGAGCAGTACTTC. Amino acids: CASSETVTYEQYF.

Notes on this clonotype: This sequence may be a read error, since a much larger clone differs from it by one base. The V call is TRBV27, the J call TRBJ1-4; the D is unclear. Germline V gives CDR1 MNHEY, CDR2 SMNVEV (reference sequence). CDR3 size: 14 residues. For the CDR3, the DNA is TGTACCAGCAGTCTACGGACGATGGATGAAAAACTGTTTTTT. This codes for CTSSLRTMDEKLFF.

A remark on this clonotype: Being one base from a much bigger clone, this may be a read error. CDR3 in amino acids: CSVDGGLQTQYF. In DNA, the CDR3 is TGCAGCGTTGATGGGGGGCTTCAGACCCAGTACTTC. V gene TRBV29-1 combines with J gene TRBJ2-5; D assignment may be TRBD1 or TRBD2 (6 bases each). Deletions cut 3 bases from V and 6 bases from J, with 11 bases between. The CDR3 contains 12 residues. Germline V CDR1 and CDR2: SQVTM, ANQGSEA.

This clonotype came up once. The chain recombines TRBV20-1 with TRBJ1-1, with D perhaps TRBD1 (5 bases). The CDR3 covers 13 residues. CDR1 and CDR2 from the germline V gene are DFQATT and SNEGSKA (reference sequence). Trimming shortened V by 6 bases and J by 3 bases, and 14 bases separated the two germline ends. The CDR3 loop reads CSARVPRDTEAFF. The CDR3 region has the DNA TGCAGTGCAAGGGTCCCCAGGGACACTGAAGCTTTCTTT.

Comments on this clonotype: The missing conserved phenylalanine or tryptophan at the end of this CDR3 makes a read error likely. This chain connects TRBV6-2 or TRBV6-3 to TRBJ1-2; tentatively, D is TRBD1 (5 bases). The CDR3 consists of 14 residues. Germline V lookup: CDR1 MNHEY, CDR2 SVGEGT. Trimming pared 8 bases from V and 1 base from J, leaving 14 bases between. The CDR3: CASGGLHNNYGYTS. Here the CDR3 DNA reads TGTGCCAGCGGGGGACTCCACAATAACTATGGCTACACCTCC.

This clonotype was detected a few times. This chain uses TRBV9 with TRBJ2-7; 8 bases fit TRBD2. Losses at the gene ends were 3 bases for V and 3 bases for J; bases not matched to a gene: 11. Germline V CDR1 and CDR2: SGDLS, YYNGEE. This CDR3 spans 16 amino acids. The CDR3 protein is CASSAGGRDGGYEQYF. The CDR3 region has the DNA TGTGCCAGCAGCGCGGGGGGGAGGGACGGGGGCTACGAGCAGTACTTC. The whole variable domain, remainder taken from reference TRBV9 and TRBJ2-7, is DSGVTQTPKHLITATGQRVTLRCSPRSGDLSVYWYQQSLDQGLQFLIQYYNGEERAKGNILERFSAQQFPDLHSELNLSSLELGDSALYFCASSAGGRDGGYEQYFGPGTRLTVT.